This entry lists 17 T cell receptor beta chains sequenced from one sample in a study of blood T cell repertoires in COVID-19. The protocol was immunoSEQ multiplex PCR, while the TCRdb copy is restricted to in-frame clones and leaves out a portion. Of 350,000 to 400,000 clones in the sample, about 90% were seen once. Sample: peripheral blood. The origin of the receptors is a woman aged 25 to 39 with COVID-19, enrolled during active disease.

Written as DNA, the CDR3 is TGTGCCAGCAGCCAAGGACAGGGGGCAGGTTCACCCCTCCACTTT. This gives the protein CASSQGQGAGSPLHF. The rearrangement joins TRBV14 to TRBJ1-6, with TRBD1 identical over 10 bases. The junction had 3 bases not matched to a gene; V was cut back by 1 base and J by 9 bases. From germline, CDR1 is SGHDN and CDR2 FVKESK. CDR3 length: 15 residues.

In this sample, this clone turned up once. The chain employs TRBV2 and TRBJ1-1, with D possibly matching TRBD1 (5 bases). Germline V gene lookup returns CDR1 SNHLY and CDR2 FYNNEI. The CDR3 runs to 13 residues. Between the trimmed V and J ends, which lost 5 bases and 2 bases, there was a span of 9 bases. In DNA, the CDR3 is TGTGCCAGCAGTACCGACAGCAACACTGAAGCTTTCTTT. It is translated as CASSTDSNTEAFF.

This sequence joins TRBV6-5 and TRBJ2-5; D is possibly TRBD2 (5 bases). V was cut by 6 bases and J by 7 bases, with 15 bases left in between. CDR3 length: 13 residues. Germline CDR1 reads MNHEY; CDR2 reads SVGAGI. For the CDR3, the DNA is TGTGCCAGCAGCTATGGACCGGCGGGGACCCAGTACTTC. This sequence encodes CASSYGPAGTQYF.

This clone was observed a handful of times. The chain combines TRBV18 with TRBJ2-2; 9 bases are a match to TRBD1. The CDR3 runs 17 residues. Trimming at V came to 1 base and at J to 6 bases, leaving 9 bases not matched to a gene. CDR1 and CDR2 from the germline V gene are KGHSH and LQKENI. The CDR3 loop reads CASSPLIGTGTAGELFF. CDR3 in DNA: TGTGCCAGCTCACCACTGATTGGGACAGGGACTGCCGGGGAGCTGTTTTTT. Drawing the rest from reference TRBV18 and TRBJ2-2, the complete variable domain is NAGVMQNPRHLVRRRGQEARLRCSPMKGHSHVYWYRQLPEEGLKFMVYLQKENIIDESGMPKERFSAEFPKEGPSILRIQQVVRGDSAAYFCASSPLIGTGTAGELFFGEGSRLTVL.

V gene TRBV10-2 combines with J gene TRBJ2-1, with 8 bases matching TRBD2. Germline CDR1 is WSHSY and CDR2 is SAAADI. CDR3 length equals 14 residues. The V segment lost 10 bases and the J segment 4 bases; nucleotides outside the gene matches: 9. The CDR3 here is CATLLSGEYNEQFF. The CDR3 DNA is TGCGCCACCCTCCTTAGCGGGGAATACAATGAGCAGTTCTTC.

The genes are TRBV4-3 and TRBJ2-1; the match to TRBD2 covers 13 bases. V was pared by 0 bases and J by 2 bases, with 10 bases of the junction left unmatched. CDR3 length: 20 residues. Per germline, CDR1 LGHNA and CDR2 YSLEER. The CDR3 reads CASSQDLANGLAGAYNEQFF. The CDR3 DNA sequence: TGCGCCAGCAGCCAAGATCTGGCTAATGGACTAGCGGGAGCCTACAATGAGCAGTTCTTC.

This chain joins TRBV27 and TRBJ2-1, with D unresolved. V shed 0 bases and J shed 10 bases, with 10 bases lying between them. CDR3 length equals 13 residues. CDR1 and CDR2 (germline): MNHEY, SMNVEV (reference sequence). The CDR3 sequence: CASSLSIAREQFF. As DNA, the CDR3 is TGTGCCAGCAGTTTATCGATCGCTAGAGAGCAGTTCTTC.

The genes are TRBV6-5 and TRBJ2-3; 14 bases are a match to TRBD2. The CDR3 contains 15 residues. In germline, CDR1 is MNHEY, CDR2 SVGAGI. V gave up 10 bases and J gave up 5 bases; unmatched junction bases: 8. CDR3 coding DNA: TGTGCCACCTCCCTCGGACTAGCGGGGGGAGATACGCAGTATTTT. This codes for CATSLGLAGGDTQYF.

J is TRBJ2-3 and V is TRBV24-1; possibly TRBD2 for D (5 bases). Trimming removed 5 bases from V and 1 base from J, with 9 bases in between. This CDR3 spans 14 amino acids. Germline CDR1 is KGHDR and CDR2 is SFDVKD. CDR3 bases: TGTGCCACCAGTGGAACGGAGGGCACAGATACGCAGTATTTT. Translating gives CATSGTEGTDTQYF.

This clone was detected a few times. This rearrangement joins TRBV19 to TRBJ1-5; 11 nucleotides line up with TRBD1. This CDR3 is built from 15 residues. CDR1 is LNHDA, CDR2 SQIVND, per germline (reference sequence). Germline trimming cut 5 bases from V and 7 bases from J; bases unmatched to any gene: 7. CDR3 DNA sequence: TGTGCCAGTAGTCCCGGACAGGGGGCGTTCCAGCCCCAGCATTTT. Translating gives CASSPGQGAFQPQHF.

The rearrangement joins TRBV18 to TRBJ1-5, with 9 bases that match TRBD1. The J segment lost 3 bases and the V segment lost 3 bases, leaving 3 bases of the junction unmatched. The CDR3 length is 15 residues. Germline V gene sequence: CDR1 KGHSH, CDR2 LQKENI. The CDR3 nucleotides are TGTGCCAGCTCACCCGGGACAGGGCTCAATCAGCCCCAGCATTTT. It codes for CASSPGTGLNQPQHF.

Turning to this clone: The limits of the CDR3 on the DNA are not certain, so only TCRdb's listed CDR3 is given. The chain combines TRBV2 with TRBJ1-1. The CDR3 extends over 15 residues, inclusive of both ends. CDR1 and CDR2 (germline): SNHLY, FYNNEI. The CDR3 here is CASSTSRPPRTEAFF.

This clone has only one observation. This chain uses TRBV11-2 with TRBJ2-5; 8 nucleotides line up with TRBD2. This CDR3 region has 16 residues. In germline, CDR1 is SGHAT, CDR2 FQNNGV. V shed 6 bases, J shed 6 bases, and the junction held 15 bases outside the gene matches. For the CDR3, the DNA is TGTGCCAGCAGTCCGGGGGGGACACGGCGGATTCAGACCCAGTACTTC. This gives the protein CASSPGGTRRIQTQYF.

CDR3 bases: TGCAGTGCTGGGACAGGGTACGAGCAGTACTTC. It is translated as CSAGTGYEQYF. The rearrangement uses TRBV20-1 and TRBJ2-7, with 9 bases matching TRBD1. The CDR3 is 11 residues long. Germline lookup yields CDR1 DFQATT and CDR2 SNEGSKA (reference sequence). V lost 5 bases, J lost 4 bases, and 0 bases stayed unmatched.

The CDR3 DNA sequence: TGTGCCAGCAGCTTAGTAACAGGGAAGGGCTATGGCTACACCTTC. This gives the protein CASSLVTGKGYGYTF. The V call is TRBV7-2, the J call TRBJ1-2; the D gene is possibly TRBD1 (6 bases). V lost 1 base to trimming and J lost 4 bases, with 13 bases between them. The CDR3 spans 15 residues. The V gene's germline CDR1 is SGHTA and CDR2 FQGNSA.

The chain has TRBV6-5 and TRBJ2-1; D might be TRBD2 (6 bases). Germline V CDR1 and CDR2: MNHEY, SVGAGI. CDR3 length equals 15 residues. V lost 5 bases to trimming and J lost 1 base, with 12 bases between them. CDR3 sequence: CASSRLVISYNEQFF. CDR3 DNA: TGTGCCAGCAGTCGACTAGTCATTTCCTACAATGAGCAGTTCTTC.

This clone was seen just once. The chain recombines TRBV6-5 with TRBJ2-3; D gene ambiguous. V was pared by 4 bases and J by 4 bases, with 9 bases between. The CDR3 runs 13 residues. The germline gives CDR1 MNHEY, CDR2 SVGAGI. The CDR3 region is CASSSEVADTQYF. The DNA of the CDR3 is TGTGCCAGCAGTTCAGAGGTTGCAGATACGCAGTATTTT.